Below are 18 T cell receptor beta chains sequenced from a single sample in a study of blood T cell repertoires in COVID-19. Clones were sequenced by immunoSEQ multiplex PCR, and TCRdb holds only the in-frame ones, with some missing. The table includes approximately 200,000 clones, approximately 83% detected once. Sequenced material: peripheral blood. These receptors were obtained from a woman aged 25 to 39 who had recovered from COVID-19.

The chain employs TRBV6-5 and TRBJ1-6, with TRBD1 matching over 10 bases. CDR1 and CDR2 (germline): MNHEY, SVGAGI. With 6 bases clipped from V and 8 bases from J, the junction kept 7 bases outside the gene matches. This CDR3 comprises 15 residues. The CDR3 DNA reads as TGTGCCAGCAGCCATCGACAGGGGGCGGATTCACCCCTCCACTTT. It is translated as CASSHRQGADSPLHF.

The rearrangement joins TRBV28 to TRBJ1-1; no clear D. This CDR3 is 13 amino acids long. Per the germline V gene, CDR1 is MDHEN and CDR2 is SYDVKM. Deletions cut 4 bases from V and 9 bases from J, with 15 bases between. CDR3 residues: CASSWAQTPKAFF. CDR3 DNA sequence: TGTGCCAGCAGTTGGGCCCAGACCCCCAAAGCTTTCTTT.

Here the CDR3 DNA reads TGTGCCAGCAGCCCGCCATTGAGCTCCTACGAGCAGTACTTC. Its translation is CASSPPLSSYEQYF. The J gene is TRBJ2-7, the V gene TRBV7-9; D is undetermined. Trimming shortened V by 5 bases and J by 0 bases, and 11 bases separated the two germline ends. CDR1 SEHNR and CDR2 FQNEAQ come from the germline V gene (reference sequence). The CDR3 runs to 14 residues.

The J gene is TRBJ2-5, the V gene TRBV30; a weak D match, TRBD1 (6 bases). Germline V gene sequence: CDR1 GTSNPN, CDR2 SVGIG (reference sequence). The CDR3 totals 15 residues. V was cut by 2 bases and J by 5 bases, with 18 bases left in between. The CDR3 here is CAWSSGQSPSETQYF. The CDR3 DNA reads as TGTGCCTGGAGTTCAGGACAGAGCCCTTCGGAGACCCAGTACTTC.

This clone was counted ten times or more. The rearrangement uses TRBV2 and TRBJ2-2; D might be TRBD2 (5 bases). Trimming cost V 4 bases and J 6 bases, with 12 bases left between them. The CDR3 loop spans 14 amino acids. Germline loops: CDR1 SNHLY, CDR2 FYNNEI. The DNA of the CDR3 is TGTGCCAGCAGTGGGGCGGGCCTAGCCGGGGAGCTGTTTTTT. Protein sequence: CASSGAGLAGELFF.

This clone was observed a handful of times. CDR3 DNA sequence: TGTGCCAGCAGCCCCCCCGGGTTGCCTGGAAACACCATATATTTT. Protein product: CASSPPGLPGNTIYF. The chain has TRBV7-9 and TRBJ1-3; D remains ambiguous. Deletions cut 5 bases from V and 2 bases from J, with 13 bases between. The CDR3 loop spans 15 amino acids. Germline V gene lookup returns CDR1 SEHNR and CDR2 FQNEAQ (reference sequence). The full variable domain, completed using reference TRBV7-9 and TRBJ1-3, is DTGVSQNPRHKITKRGQNVTFRCDPISEHNRLYWYRQTLGQGPEFLTYFQNEAQLEKSRLLSDRFSAERPKGSFSTLEIQRTEQGDSAMYLCASSPPGLPGNTIYFGEGSWLTVV.

This clone was counted only a few times. The chain links TRBV11-2 to TRBJ2-2, with 9 bases fitting TRBD1. CDR1 SGHAT and CDR2 FQNNGV come from the germline V gene. This CDR3 is 14 amino acids long. Germline trimming cut 5 bases from V and 6 bases from J; bases unmatched to any gene: 4. The CDR3 DNA follows: TGTGCCAGCAGCCCACAGGGGGCTGCCGGGGAGCTGTTTTTT. Its protein product is CASSPQGAAGELFF. The whole variable domain, remainder taken from reference TRBV11-2 and TRBJ2-2, is EAGVAQSPRYKIIEKRQSVAFWCNPISGHATLYWYQQILGQGPKLLIQFQNNGVVDDSQLPKDRFSAERLKGVDSTLKIQPAKLEDSAVYLCASSPQGAAGELFFGEGSRLTVL.

The chain combines TRBV7-2 with TRBJ1-5; 7 nucleotides align to TRBD1. Germline assignment: CDR1 SGHTA and CDR2 FQGNSA. The V and J ends lost 5 bases and 7 bases, in that order; junction bases with no gene match: 5. The CDR3 loop spans 13 amino acids. The DNA for the CDR3 is TGTGCCAGCAGCCCCGACAGGGAGCAGCCCCAGCATTTT. Its translation is CASSPDREQPQHF.

A single count supports this clone. The CDR3 DNA sequence: TGCAGCGTTAGGAAATCAGGGGGAAGCTACGAGCAGTACTTC. Protein sequence: CSVRKSGGSYEQYF. The chain uses TRBV29-1 and TRBJ2-7; 7 positions agree with TRBD1. The ends lost 5 bases at V and 3 bases at J; junction bases unmatched: 10. CDR1 and CDR2 (germline): SQVTM, ANQGSEA. This CDR3 is built from 14 residues.

The J gene is TRBJ2-1, the V gene TRBV5-1; 11 positions agree with TRBD2. The CDR3 contains 14 residues. Trimming removed 1 base from V and 7 bases from J; junction bases left unmatched: 1. From germline, CDR1 is SGHRS and CDR2 YFSETQ. The CDR3 sequence is CASSLTSGSNEQFF. CDR3 nucleotide sequence: TGCGCCAGCAGCTTGACTAGCGGGAGTAATGAGCAGTTCTTC.

V gene TRBV4-1 combines with J gene TRBJ2-1; D remains unclear. Trimming cost V 4 bases and J 0 bases, with 16 bases left between them. The CDR3 has 17 residues. Germline CDR1 reads MGHRA; CDR2 reads YSYEKL. In nucleotides, the CDR3 is TGCGCCAGCAGCCCTTTCTCAGTTGGAGTCTCCTACAATGAGCAGTTCTTC. The encoded protein is CASSPFSVGVSYNEQFF.

The rearrangement uses TRBV4-1 and TRBJ2-1, with D perhaps TRBD2 (5 bases). This CDR3 comprises 16 residues. V was shortened by 1 base and J by 3 bases, with 13 bases between the two germline ends. Germline CDR1 reads MGHRA; CDR2 reads YSYEKL. CDR3 loop: CASSQVAADLYNEQFF. The CDR3 nucleotides read TGCGCCAGCAGCCAAGTGGCAGCGGATCTCTACAATGAGCAGTTCTTC.

This clone has a single count. The V gene is TRBV9, the J gene TRBJ2-3; possible D gene TRBD1, 6 bases. CDR1 and CDR2 (germline): SGDLS, YYNGEE. V was trimmed by 0 bases and J by 5 bases, leaving 13 bases between them. The CDR3 loop spans 15 amino acids. CDR3 amino acids: CASSVVAGDGDTQYF. For the CDR3, the DNA is TGTGCCAGCAGCGTAGTCGCAGGGGATGGAGATACGCAGTATTTT.

Comment on this clone: Other nucleotide sequences in the sample specify the same CDR3. This sequence joins TRBV5-1 and TRBJ2-5, with D uncertain. CDR1 SGHRS and CDR2 YFSETQ come from the germline V gene. The CDR3 loop spans 11 amino acids. V was trimmed by 5 bases and J by 3 bases, leaving 5 bases between them. CDR3 region: CASSFEETQYF. CDR3 nucleotide sequence: TGCGCCAGCAGTTTCGAAGAGACCCAGTACTTC.

The chain has TRBV9 and TRBJ2-7; a possible D gene is TRBD1 (6 bases). This CDR3 region has 14 residues. Germline CDR1 and CDR2: SGDLS and YYNGEE. V lost 0 bases to trimming and J lost 7 bases, with 14 bases between them. DNA of the CDR3: TGTGCCAGCAGCGTAGAACAGGGCAGTCAAGAGCAGTACTTC. Protein sequence: CASSVEQGSQEQYF.

J is TRBJ2-3 and V is TRBV7-9; 7 bases match TRBD2. This CDR3 comprises 14 residues. Germline CDR1 is SEHNR and CDR2 is FQNEAQ (reference sequence). V lost 2 bases, J lost 8 bases, and 7 bases stayed unmatched. The CDR3 spells CASSLPGEGRTQYF. The CDR3 DNA follows: TGTGCCAGCAGCTTACCTGGGGAGGGCCGTACGCAGTATTTT. Full variable domain (rest looked up from reference TRBV7-9 and TRBJ2-3): DTGVSQNPRHKITKRGQNVTFRCDPISEHNRLYWYRQTLGQGPEFLTYFQNEAQLEKSRLLSDRFSAERPKGSFSTLEIQRTEQGDSAMYLCASSLPGEGRTQYFGPGTRLTVL.

CDR3 residues: CASSSSGYEQYF. CDR3 sequence (DNA): TGTGCCAGCAGCTCAAGCGGCTACGAGCAGTACTTC. The chain recombines TRBV7-9 with TRBJ2-7, with D possibly TRBD2 on 5 matching bases. With 4 bases removed from V and 3 bases from J, the gap between germline ends came to 7 bases. Germline CDR1 is SEHNR and CDR2 is FQNEAQ (reference sequence). The CDR3 has 12 residues. The full variable domain, with the rest looked up from reference TRBV7-9 and TRBJ2-7, is DTGVSQNPRHKITKRGQNVTFRCDPISEHNRLYWYRQTLGQGPEFLTYFQNEAQLEKSRLLSDRFSAERPKGSFSTLEIQRTEQGDSAMYLCASSSSGYEQYFGPGTRLTVT.

This chain connects TRBV5-6 to TRBJ2-3; 7 bases are a match to TRBD2. The germline V gene encodes CDR1 SGHDT and CDR2 YYEEEE. CDR3 length: 15 residues. With 4 bases clipped from V and 5 bases from J, the junction kept 10 bases outside the gene matches. The DNA for the CDR3 is TGTGCCAGCAGCCGACTAGCAATTACAGAAGATACGCAGTATTTT. The encoded protein is CASSRLAITEDTQYF.